The entry below describes one T cell receptor (beta chain). The table lists this clonotype with a few counts. Its specific antigen is unknown. The sample holds no much larger clone one base away, and base qualities are not on file. Sequencer: Illumina HiSeq 1500. TCRdb's own reprocessing of the public reads used fastp at Q25 and MiXCR and kept productive beta chains. Entries are consolidated by CDR3 protein sequence, retaining the most common genes and DNA. Here the sample has 200,000 to 250,000 distinct CDR3 sequences; around an eighth occur a single time. The top ten hold 1.5% to 2% of the sample. CDR1 and CDR2 (MDHEN, SYDVKM) derive from the germline V gene. The CDR3, from cysteine to phenylalanine, totals 15 residues. Left in the record is the CDR3 DNA by itself, 45 bases read in frame from the first base. At the junction V is shortened by 10 bases and J by 7 bases; bases outside the gene matches: 10.

The source of the sample is a study of T cell repertoires in cytomegalovirus infection (dated by TCRdb to between 2017 and 2020). Looking at the study overall: Donor HLA type was relevant to the analysis, because carriage of CMV infection together with the matching HLA type was indicated by public TCR beta signatures. What the work shows at the level of the full study, not this receptor alone: Carriers of CMV infection plus the relevant HLA type were discriminated by the cumulative frequency of public TCR beta family members in the study cohort and in an independent roughly 340-donor cohort. The ex vivo response was dominated by HLA-C-restricted CMV-specific TCR beta clonotypes, which also provided the single most frequent clonotype in two of eight donors.

The chain uses TRBV28 and TRBJ2-3; the junction holds 14 bases that match TRBD2. Input material: PBMCs. This sequence originates from a human donor in good health (CMV status not recorded). Some clones in this sample may be carry-over from other donors' samples. The CDR3 protein sequence reads: CATTPGLAGGHTQYF. The bases read TGTGCCACCACCCCAGGACTAGCGGGAGGTCATACGCAGTATTTT.